The sequence of this T cell receptor beta chain was determined in a study of shared clonotypes between healthy human individuals. The CDR3 spans 13 residues. CDR1 and CDR2 (germline): MNHEY, SVGAGI. Trimming shortened V by 6 bases and J by 9 bases, and 16 bases separated the two germline ends. Clones were read by immunoSEQ multiplex PCR, and TCRdb kept only the in-frame ones, dropping some. The sample holds about 1 million clones, under 80% seen once. The V and J genes are TRBV6-5 and TRBJ2-3; the D gene is possibly TRBD1 (6 bases). The receptor was derived from a man aged 18 to 30 in good health. Sequencing was done on a sample of memory CD4+ T cells sorted from blood. Indicated subset: CD45RA-negative fraction. In DNA, the CDR3 is TGTGCCAGCAGCCAATACTCAGGGGAAACGCAGTATTTT. This encodes CASSQYSGETQYF.